This T cell receptor beta chain was recorded in a study of beta chain features in type 1 diabetes. The study's findings and limits: A potential influence of HLA type upon TCRB rearrangement remained unresolved herein. Patients' naive, central memory and regulatory TCRB repertoires appeared more alike than those of healthy donors.

Worth noting for this clone: As yet, its antigen is unknown.

The whole isolated RNA underwent reverse transcription, so sequencing captured expressed TCRB transcripts. The read count averaged around 4 million across naive, central memory and regulatory T cell samples. The method was immunoSEQ multiplex PCR; TCRdb's version includes in-frame clones alone and lacks a portion of them. The repertoire holds around 340,000 clones, with roughly 21% as singletons. The CDR3 runs to 15 residues. V was pared by 1 base and J by 2 bases, with 7 bases between. The germline V gene encodes CDR1 SGHRS and CDR2 YFSETQ. Input material: naive CD4+ T cells from blood. The source of this sequence is a woman younger than 35 in good health. This rearrangement joins TRBV5-1 to TRBJ2-6; the D is unclear. The CDR3 spells CASSLNSAGANVLTF. CDR3 bases: TGCGCCAGCAGCTTGAACTCGGCTGGGGCCAACGTCCTGACTTTC.